This TCR beta chain was profiled in a study of blood T cell repertoires in COVID-19. Across the study: The United States, Italy and Spain provided the acute and convalescent COVID-19 samples.

Germline V CDR1 and CDR2: LGHDT, YNNKEL (reference sequence). V was trimmed by 0 bases and J by 7 bases, leaving 10 bases between them. The CDR3 is 14 residues long. Original analysis: Amplifying reference gene primers gave estimates of nucleated cell counts. Produced via immunoSEQ multiplex PCR; TCRdb's table is partial and in-frame only. The V and J calls and clone size are taken from that table; D and trimming were inferred from the DNA. The data hold a few hundred thousand clones, with roughly 80% observed a single time. The receptor was derived from a woman older than 75 with acute or convalescent COVID-19. The chain combines TRBV3-1 (or the pseudogene TRBV3-2) with TRBJ2-1, with D unresolved. The specimen was peripheral blood. This CDR3 is CASSQEVYANEQFF. The DNA for the CDR3 is TGTGCCAGCAGCCAAGAAGTATATGCGAATGAGCAGTTCTTC.